These 28 T cell receptor beta chains were sequenced from one sample in a study of tumor-infiltrating lymphocytes in localized non-small cell lung cancer. This table comes from immunoSEQ multiplex PCR, and its TCRdb copy is limited to in-frame clones, with some not included. The sample lists more than 9,000 clones, 63% seen once, with over 8% in the top ten. Sample: lung tumor tissue. All receptors come from a human donor with non-small cell lung cancer.

V gene TRBV11-3 combines with J gene TRBJ1-6; D may be TRBD1 (5 bases). The CDR3 contains 14 residues. Trimming took off 3 bases at V and 7 bases at J, with 10 bases between the two ends. From germline, CDR1 is SGHNT and CDR2 YENEEA. The DNA of the CDR3 is TGTGCCAGCAGCTTCGGGGGAAGCAATTCACCCCTCCACTTT. This translates into CASSFGGSNSPLHF.

Regarding this clone: Other DNA sequences in the same sample also yield this CDR3. The rearrangement links TRBV7-2 to TRBJ2-5; D gene unclear. Germline CDR1 reads SGHTA; CDR2 reads FQGNSA. This CDR3 region has 11 residues. V was shortened by 3 bases and J by 5 bases, with 4 bases between the two germline ends. In DNA, the CDR3 is TGTGCCAGCAGCTTTCGGGAGACCCAGTACTTC. It encodes CASSFRETQYF.

The chain couples TRBV5-6 to TRBJ2-5; 8 nucleotides match TRBD2. Germline V gene data show CDR1 as SGHDT and CDR2 as YYEEEE. The length of the CDR3 is 14 residues. Trimming cost V 4 bases and J 2 bases; bases outside gene matches: 4. CDR3 nucleotides: TGTGCCAGCAGCATTAGCGGGGTGCAAGAGACCCAGTACTTC. It is translated as CASSISGVQETQYF.

This clone was recorded once. The CDR3 reads CASSLGVQINYGYTF. For the CDR3, the DNA is TGTGCCAGCAGCTTAGGGGTACAGATTAACTATGGCTACACCTTC. The rearrangement links TRBV7-2 to TRBJ1-2; D call uncertain. The CDR3 has 15 residues. Germline V gives CDR1 SGHTA, CDR2 FQGNSA. The V and J ends lost 1 base and 1 base respectively, with 10 bases between them.

The rearrangement joins TRBV9 to TRBJ2-1, with D uncertain. V was cut by 0 bases and J by 5 bases, with 9 bases left in between. CDR3 length: 14 residues. CDR1 and CDR2 (germline): SGDLS, YYNGEE. The CDR3 region has the DNA TGTGCCAGCAGCGTAGGATCAGGTAACAATGAGCAGTTCTTC. Its protein is CASSVGSGNNEQFF.

The rearrangement uses TRBV5-1 and TRBJ2-1; TRBD2 agrees at 10 bases. CDR1 is SGHRS, CDR2 YFSETQ, per germline. Germline trimming cut 5 bases from V and 7 bases from J; bases unmatched to any gene: 6. This CDR3 is built from 14 residues. In DNA form, the CDR3 reads TGCGCCAGCAGTTTCCCTAGCGGGGGAAATGAGCAGTTCTTC. It encodes CASSFPSGGNEQFF.

This clone was recorded only once. This chain uses TRBV5-6 with TRBJ1-4; D is perhaps TRBD1 (5 bases). The CDR3 spans 13 residues. From germline, CDR1 is SGHDT and CDR2 YYEEEE. V dropped 0 bases and J dropped 7 bases, with 7 bases sitting between them. CDR3 amino acids: CASSLVGGEKLFF. The CDR3 nucleotides read TGTGCCAGCAGCTTGGTTGGGGGTGAAAAACTGTTTTTT.

The chain carries TRBV5-1 and TRBJ1-2; 7 bases are shared with TRBD1. Germline CDR1 and CDR2: SGHRS and YFSETQ. V shed 4 bases, J shed 4 bases, and the junction held 16 bases outside the gene matches. The CDR3 length is 17 residues. The CDR3 loop reads CASSPIPGQTPFYGYTF. The CDR3 DNA is TGCGCCAGCAGCCCCATACCGGGACAGACACCTTTCTATGGCTACACCTTC. The complete variable domain, with remaining parts taken from reference TRBV5-1 and TRBJ1-2, reads KAGVTQTPRYLIKTRGQQVTLSCSPISGHRSVSWYQQTPGQGLQFLFEYFSETQRNKGNFPGRFSGRQFSNSRSEMNVSTLELGDSALYLCASSPIPGQTPFYGYTFGSGTRLTVV.

The chain recombines TRBV18 with TRBJ2-3, with 7 positions matching TRBD2. The germline V gene encodes CDR1 KGHSH and CDR2 LQKENI. J gave up 1 base and V 3 bases, and 10 bases lay outside the gene matches. The CDR3 totals 17 residues. The CDR3 sequence is CASSPVPRGRGTDTQYF. The CDR3 DNA is TGTGCCAGCTCACCCGTCCCCCGGGGGAGGGGCACAGATACGCAGTATTTT.

This clone is labeled medium-sized. V usage is TRBV7-6 and J usage is TRBJ2-7; no clear D. Germline CDR1 is SGHVS and CDR2 is FNYEAQ. V was trimmed by 0 bases and J by 2 bases, leaving 11 bases between them. This CDR3 region has 15 residues. The CDR3 DNA reads as TGTGCCAGCAGCTTAGCGGGGTTTGGGGCCTACGAGCAGTACTTC. It codes for CASSLAGFGAYEQYF. The whole variable domain, remainder taken from reference TRBV7-6 and TRBJ2-7, is GAGVSQSPRYKVTKRGQDVALRCDPISGHVSLYWYRQALGQGPEFLTYFNYEAQQDKSGLPNDRFSAERPEGSISTLTIQRTEQRDSAMYRCASSLAGFGAYEQYFGPGTRLTVT.

The rearrangement joins TRBV30 to TRBJ1-1, with D possibly TRBD1 on 5 matching bases. V gave up 4 bases and J gave up 3 bases, with 12 bases separating them. The CDR3 has 13 residues. Germline lookup yields CDR1 GTSNPN and CDR2 SVGIG (reference sequence). CDR3 nucleotide sequence: TGTGCCTGGAACTGGGGGGGGGACACTGAAGCTTTCTTT. Residues: CAWNWGGDTEAFF.

The rearrangement uses TRBV30 and TRBJ2-1; no definite D call. The CDR3 contains 13 residues. Trimming removed 0 bases from V and 4 bases from J, with 7 bases in between. The V gene's germline CDR1 is GTSNPN and CDR2 SVGIG (reference sequence). CDR3 sequence reads: CAWSVQVYNEQFF. The CDR3 nucleotides read TGTGCCTGGAGTGTTCAGGTTTACAATGAGCAGTTCTTC.

Written as DNA, the CDR3 is TGCGCCAGCAGCCAAGGAACACAGATAAATGAAAAACTGTTTTTT. Amino acids: CASSQGTQINEKLFF. The chain has TRBV4-3 and TRBJ1-4; unclear D gene. In germline, CDR1 is LGHNA, CDR2 YSLEER. This CDR3 region has 15 residues. Trimming removed 1 base at V and 5 bases at J, with 11 bases between.

The chain is built from TRBV7-9 and TRBJ2-3; possible D gene TRBD2, 6 bases. V lost 7 bases and J 2 bases, leaving 10 bases between the germline ends. CDR3 length equals 13 residues. Per the germline V gene, CDR1 is SEHNR and CDR2 is FQNEAQ (reference sequence). The CDR3 spells CASNRESTDTQYF. DNA for the CDR3: TGTGCCAGCAATCGGGAGTCCACAGATACGCAGTATTTT.

Relative to its sample, this clone is medium-sized. J is TRBJ1-1 and V is TRBV10-2; D is undetermined. Germline V gene sequence: CDR1 WSHSY, CDR2 SAAADI. Trimming cost V 0 bases and J 6 bases, with 11 bases left between them. The CDR3 runs 14 residues. The CDR3 DNA sequence: TGCGCCAGCAGTGAGTCGAGTACAGCGGCTGAAGCTTTCTTT. This encodes CASSESSTAAEAFF.

The V call is TRBV4-3, the J call TRBJ2-7; 8 bases match TRBD1. V lost 0 bases, J lost 4 bases, and 11 bases stayed unmatched. This CDR3 spans 17 amino acids. From germline, CDR1 is LGHNA and CDR2 YSLEER. The CDR3 nucleotides are TGCGCCAGCAGCCAAGAATCGGGAGCAGGGGGCTCGTACGAGCAGTACTTC. This encodes CASSQESGAGGSYEQYF.

This clone was picked up one time. This CDR3 reads CASSLVGSYEQYF. CDR3 DNA sequence: TGTGCCAGCAGCTTGGTGGGGTCCTACGAGCAGTACTTC. This rearrangement joins TRBV5-4 to TRBJ2-7; D remains ambiguous. Trimming pared 0 bases from V and 1 base from J, leaving 5 bases between. Germline V lookup: CDR1 SGHNT, CDR2 YYREEE (reference sequence). The CDR3 runs to 13 residues.

This chain uses TRBV7-6 with TRBJ2-7; D not certain. Germline V lookup: CDR1 SGHVS, CDR2 FNYEAQ. Trimming removed 0 bases from V and 7 bases from J, with 10 bases in between. The length of the CDR3 is 13 residues. The DNA of the CDR3 is TGTGCCAGCAGCTTAGCCCCCAAGAATGAGCAGTACTTC. Amino acid sequence: CASSLAPKNEQYF.

By share, this clone ranks as medium-sized. This chain uses TRBV11-2 with TRBJ2-7; possibly TRBD2 for D (6 bases). Germline loops: CDR1 SGHAT, CDR2 FQNNGV. The ends were cut back, 5 bases at V and 6 bases at J, with 11 bases in the middle. This CDR3 has 12 amino acids. The CDR3 loop is CASSLGRFEQYF. CDR3 nucleotides: TGTGCCAGCAGCCTTGGGAGGTTCGAGCAGTACTTC.

V gene TRBV6-1 combines with J gene TRBJ2-7, with D possibly called TRBD1 or TRBD2 (5 bases each). Germline V gene data show CDR1 as MNHNS and CDR2 as SASEGT. The V and J ends lost 2 bases and 5 bases respectively, with 13 bases between them. This CDR3 comprises 14 residues. The CDR3 DNA is TGTGCCAGCAGTGAAAGAGAGGGGTACGACGAGCAGTACTTC. Encoded protein: CASSEREGYDEQYF.

V usage is TRBV25-1 and J usage is TRBJ2-1; D tentatively reads TRBD1 or TRBD2 (5 bases each). Germline V gives CDR1 MGHDK, CDR2 SYGVNS. The length of the CDR3 is 17 residues. Trimming cost V 3 bases and J 0 bases, with 15 bases left between them. In nucleotides, the CDR3 is TGTGCCAGCAGTGATCGGGGCGTGAGTTTCTCCTACAATGAGCAGTTCTTC. Its translation: CASSDRGVSFSYNEQFF.

In its sample, this clone was seen a few times. This chain joins TRBV9 and TRBJ2-2; no clear D gene. CDR3 length equals 15 residues. From germline, CDR1 is SGDLS and CDR2 YYNGEE. V was clipped by 1 base and J by 1 base, with 8 bases between them. For the CDR3, the DNA is TGTGCCAGCAGCGTAACAGACGGGAACACCGGGGAGCTGTTTTTT. It encodes CASSVTDGNTGELFF.

The rearrangement uses TRBV6-1 and TRBJ1-5, with a possible D match to TRBD1 (5 bases). The V end was cut by 3 bases, the J end by 1 base, with 16 bases between. CDR3 length: 17 residues. Germline CDR1 is MNHNS and CDR2 is SASEGT. The CDR3 coding sequence is TGTGCCAGCAGTGATAGTATCTCGGGGGGGAGCAATCAGCCCCAGCATTTT. It yields the protein CASSDSISGGSNQPQHF.

The V call is TRBV27, the J call TRBJ1-6; D remains ambiguous. Germline values: CDR1 MNHEY, CDR2 SMNVEV (reference sequence). This CDR3 contains 15 residues. The V gene lost 8 bases and the J gene lost 0 bases, with 11 bases spanning the gap. CDR3 DNA: TGTGCCAGCGGAGGCTCGAGCTCCTATAATTCACCCCTCCACTTT. This encodes CASGGSSSYNSPLHF.

The CDR3 spells CASSLNPQGQQGEQYF. The CDR3 bases are TGCGCCAGCAGCTTGAATCCACAGGGGCAGCAGGGCGAGCAGTACTTC. The chain employs TRBV5-1 and TRBJ2-7; 7 bases line up with TRBD1. Germline lookup yields CDR1 SGHRS and CDR2 YFSETQ. Trimming took 1 base from V and 6 from J; bases not matched to a gene: 13. The CDR3 sequence is 16 residues long.

The rearrangement uses TRBV6-5 and TRBJ2-7, with 10 bases that match TRBD2. The CDR3 extends over 14 amino acids. Trimming took 2 bases from V and 7 from J; bases not matched to a gene: 5. Germline-derived CDR1 and CDR2 are MNHEY and SVGAGI. CDR3 region: CASSYASGRGEQYF. CDR3 sequence (DNA): TGTGCCAGCAGTTACGCTAGCGGGAGAGGTGAGCAGTACTTC.

CDR3 nucleotides: TGTGCCAGCAGTTGGAGCGTCGGTTCAACTAATGAAAAACTGTTTTTT. As protein: CASSWSVGSTNEKLFF. The chain combines TRBV6-5 with TRBJ1-4, with no clear D. The CDR3 is made up of 16 amino acids. Germline CDR1 and CDR2: MNHEY and SVGAGI. Trimming pared 4 bases from V and 0 bases from J, leaving 12 bases between.

This clone ranks as medium-sized. The chain combines TRBV25-1 with TRBJ1-1, with unresolved D. The length of the CDR3 is 14 residues. Between the trimmed V and J ends, which lost 4 bases and 3 bases, there was a span of 12 bases. Looked up from germline, CDR1 is MGHDK and CDR2 is SYGVNS. The CDR3 region has the DNA TGTGCCAGCAGTGGGATGGGGAGGGACACTGAAGCTTTCTTT. It encodes CASSGMGRDTEAFF.